This T cell receptor (beta chain) is from a study of blood T cell repertoires in COVID-19. Only a few counts were recorded for this clone. Germline V lookup: CDR1 MNHEY, CDR2 SVGAGI. The V and J ends lost 7 bases and 3 bases respectively, with 16 bases between them. The CDR3 spans 15 residues. Profiled with immunoSEQ multiplex PCR; TCRdb holds only in-frame clones, not every one. The table includes 90,000 to 140,000 clones, roughly 85% detected once. The sample comprised peripheral blood. This TCR was recovered from a woman of 80 years or more with acute or convalescent COVID-19. The rearrangement joins TRBV6-5 to TRBJ1-5; no clear D. The CDR3 spells CASISTIGLNQPQHF. CDR3 nucleotides: TGTGCCAGCATCTCGACAATAGGTCTCAATCAGCCCCAGCATTTT.